Below, one T cell receptor beta chain is given with its context. This entry belongs to a study of graft-versus-host responses after intestinal transplantation. The assay was immunoSEQ multiplex PCR, and TCRdb's table has in-frame clones only and misses some. The table has several thousand clones, 25% to 30% seen once. The plating included some 200,000 irradiated, violet-dye-labeled stimulator cells together with some 200,000 CFSE-labeled responder cells. Material: alloreactive CD8+ T cells from a mixed lymphocyte reaction culture, obtained before transplantation. The subset here: CFSE-low proliferating T cells sorted from approximately six-day pre-transplant mixed lymphocyte reaction (GvH or HvG direction). The receptor's source is a human patient who was an organ donor for intestinal transplantation.

The CDR3 sequence: CAWSDLRGVNTEAFF. DNA for the CDR3: TGTGCCTGGAGTGATCTCAGGGGTGTGAACACTGAAGCTTTCTTT. This rearrangement joins TRBV30 to TRBJ1-1, with D possibly matching TRBD1 (6 bases). This CDR3 has 15 amino acids. V lost 1 base, J lost 0 bases, and 12 bases lay in between. Germline assignment: CDR1 GTSNPN and CDR2 SVGIG (reference sequence).